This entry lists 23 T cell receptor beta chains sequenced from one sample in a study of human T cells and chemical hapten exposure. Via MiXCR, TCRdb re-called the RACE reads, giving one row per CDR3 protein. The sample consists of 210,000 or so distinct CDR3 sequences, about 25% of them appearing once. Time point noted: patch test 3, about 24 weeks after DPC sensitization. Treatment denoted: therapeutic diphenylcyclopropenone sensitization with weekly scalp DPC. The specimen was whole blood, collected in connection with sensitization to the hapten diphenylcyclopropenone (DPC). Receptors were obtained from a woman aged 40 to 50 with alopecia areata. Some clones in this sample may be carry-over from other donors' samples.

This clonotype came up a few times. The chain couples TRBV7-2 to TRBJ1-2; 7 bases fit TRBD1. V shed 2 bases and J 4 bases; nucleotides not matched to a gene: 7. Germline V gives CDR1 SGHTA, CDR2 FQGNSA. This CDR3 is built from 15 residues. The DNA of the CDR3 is TGTGCCAGCAGCTTATATGGGACAGTCAGCTATGGCTACACCTTC. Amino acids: CASSLYGTVSYGYTF.

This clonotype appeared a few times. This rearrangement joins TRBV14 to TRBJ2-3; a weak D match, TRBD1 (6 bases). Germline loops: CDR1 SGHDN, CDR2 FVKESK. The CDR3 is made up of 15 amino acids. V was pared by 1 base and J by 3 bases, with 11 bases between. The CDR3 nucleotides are TGTGCCAGCAGCCAAGGAGGGGGACGTACAGATACGCAGTATTTT. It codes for CASSQGGGRTDTQYF.

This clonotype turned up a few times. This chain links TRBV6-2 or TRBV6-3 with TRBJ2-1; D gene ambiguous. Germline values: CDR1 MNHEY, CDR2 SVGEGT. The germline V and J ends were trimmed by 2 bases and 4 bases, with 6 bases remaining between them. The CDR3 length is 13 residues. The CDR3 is CASSYRLYNEQFF. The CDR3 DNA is TGTGCCAGCAGTTACCGTCTATACAATGAGCAGTTCTTC.

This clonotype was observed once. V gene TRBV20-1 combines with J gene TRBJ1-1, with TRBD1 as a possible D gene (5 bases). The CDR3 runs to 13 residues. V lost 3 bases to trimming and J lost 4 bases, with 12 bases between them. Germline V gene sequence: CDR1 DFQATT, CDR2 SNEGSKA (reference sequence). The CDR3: CSASPQGSTEAFF. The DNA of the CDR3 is TGCAGTGCTAGTCCCCAGGGAAGCACTGAAGCTTTCTTT.

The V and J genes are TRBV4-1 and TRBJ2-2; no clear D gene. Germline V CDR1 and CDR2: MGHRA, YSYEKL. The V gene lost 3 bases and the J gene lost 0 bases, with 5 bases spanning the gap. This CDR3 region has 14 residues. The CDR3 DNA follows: TGCGCCAGCAGCCACTCGTCGAACACCGGGGAGCTGTTTTTT. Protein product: CASSHSSNTGELFF.

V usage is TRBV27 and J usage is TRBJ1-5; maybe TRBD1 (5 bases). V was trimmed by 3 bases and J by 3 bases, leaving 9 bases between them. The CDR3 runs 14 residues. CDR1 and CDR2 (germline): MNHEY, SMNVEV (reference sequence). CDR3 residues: CASSFTGDNQPQHF. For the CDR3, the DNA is TGTGCCAGCAGTTTTACGGGGGACAATCAGCCCCAGCATTTT.

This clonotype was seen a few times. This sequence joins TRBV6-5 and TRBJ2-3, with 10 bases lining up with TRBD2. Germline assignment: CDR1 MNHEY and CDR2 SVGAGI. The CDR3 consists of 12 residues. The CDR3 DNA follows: TGTGTTAGCGGGAGGAGCACAGATACGCAGTATTTT. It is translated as CVSGRSTDTQYF.

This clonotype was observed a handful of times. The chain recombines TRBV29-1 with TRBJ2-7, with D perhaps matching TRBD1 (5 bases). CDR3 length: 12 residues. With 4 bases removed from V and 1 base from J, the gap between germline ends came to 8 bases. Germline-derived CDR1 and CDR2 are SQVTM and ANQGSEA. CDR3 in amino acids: CSVVDSSYEQYF. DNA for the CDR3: TGCAGCGTTGTCGACAGTTCCTACGAGCAGTACTTC.

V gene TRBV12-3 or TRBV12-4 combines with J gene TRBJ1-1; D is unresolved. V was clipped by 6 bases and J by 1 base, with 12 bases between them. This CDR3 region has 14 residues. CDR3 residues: CASRAGLTNTEAFF. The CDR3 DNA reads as TGTGCCAGCAGGGCCGGGCTTACGAACACTGAAGCTTTCTTT.

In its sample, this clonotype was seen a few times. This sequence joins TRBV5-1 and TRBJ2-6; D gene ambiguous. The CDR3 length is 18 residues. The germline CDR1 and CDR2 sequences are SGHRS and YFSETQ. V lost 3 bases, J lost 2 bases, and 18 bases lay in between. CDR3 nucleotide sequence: TGCGCCAGCAGCTCCCAGTTAGGGTTCAATACTGGGGCCAACGTCCTGACTTTC. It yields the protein CASSSQLGFNTGANVLTF.

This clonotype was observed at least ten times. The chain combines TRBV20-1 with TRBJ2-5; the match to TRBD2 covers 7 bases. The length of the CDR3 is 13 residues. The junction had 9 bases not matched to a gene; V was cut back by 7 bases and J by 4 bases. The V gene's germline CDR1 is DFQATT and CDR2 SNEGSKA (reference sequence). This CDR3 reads CSGAGRLLETQYF. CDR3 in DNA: TGCAGTGGAGCGGGACGGCTTCTAGAGACCCAGTACTTC.

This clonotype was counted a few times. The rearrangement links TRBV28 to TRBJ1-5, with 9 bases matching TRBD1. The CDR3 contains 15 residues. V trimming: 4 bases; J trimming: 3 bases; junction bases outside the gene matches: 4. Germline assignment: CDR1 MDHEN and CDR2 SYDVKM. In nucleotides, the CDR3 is TGTGCCAGCAGTTCCGGGACAGGGAACAATCAGCCCCAGCATTTT. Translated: CASSSGTGNNQPQHF.

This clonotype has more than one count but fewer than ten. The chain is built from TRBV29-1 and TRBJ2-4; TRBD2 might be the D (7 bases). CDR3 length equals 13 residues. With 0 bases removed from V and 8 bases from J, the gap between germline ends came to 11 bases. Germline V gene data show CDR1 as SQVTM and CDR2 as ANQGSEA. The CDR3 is CSVEEGGADIQYF. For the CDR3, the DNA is TGCAGCGTTGAAGAGGGGGGGGCGGACATTCAGTACTTC.

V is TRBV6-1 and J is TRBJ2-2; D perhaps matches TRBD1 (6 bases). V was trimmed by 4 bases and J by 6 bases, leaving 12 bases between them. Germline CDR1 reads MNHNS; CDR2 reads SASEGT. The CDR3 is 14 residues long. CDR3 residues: CASSGIRQAGELFF. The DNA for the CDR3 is TGTGCCAGCAGTGGAATCCGACAGGCCGGGGAGCTGTTTTTT.

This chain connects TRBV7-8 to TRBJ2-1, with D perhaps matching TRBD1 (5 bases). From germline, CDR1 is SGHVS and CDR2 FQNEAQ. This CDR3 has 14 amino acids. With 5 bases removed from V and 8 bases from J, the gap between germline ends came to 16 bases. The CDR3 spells CASSLSFQGYEQFF. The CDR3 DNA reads TGTGCCAGCAGCCTCTCATTTCAGGGATATGAGCAGTTCTTC.

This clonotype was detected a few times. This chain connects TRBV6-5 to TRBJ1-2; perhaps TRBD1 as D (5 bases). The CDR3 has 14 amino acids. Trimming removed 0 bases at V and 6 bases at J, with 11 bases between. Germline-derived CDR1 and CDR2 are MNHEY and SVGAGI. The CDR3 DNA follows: TGTGCCAGCAGTTACTCGAACAGGCCAGATGGCTACACCTTC. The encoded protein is CASSYSNRPDGYTF.

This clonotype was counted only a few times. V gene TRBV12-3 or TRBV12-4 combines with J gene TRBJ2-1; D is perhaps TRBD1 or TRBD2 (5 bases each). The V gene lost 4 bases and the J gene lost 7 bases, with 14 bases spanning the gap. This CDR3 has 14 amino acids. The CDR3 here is CASSWRKRGNEQFF. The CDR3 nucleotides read TGTGCCAGCAGTTGGAGGAAAAGGGGTAATGAGCAGTTCTTC.

The chain's CDR3 is CASSFNLLAGGGYEQYF. The CDR3 DNA reads as TGTGCCAGCAGTTTCAACCTCCTGGCGGGCGGAGGCTACGAGCAGTACTTC. The rearrangement uses TRBV6-2 or TRBV6-3 and TRBJ2-7; possibly TRBD2 for D (5 bases). Per the germline V gene, CDR1 is MNHEY and CDR2 is SVGEGT. V gave up 4 bases and J gave up 3 bases, with 22 bases separating them. The CDR3 totals 17 residues.

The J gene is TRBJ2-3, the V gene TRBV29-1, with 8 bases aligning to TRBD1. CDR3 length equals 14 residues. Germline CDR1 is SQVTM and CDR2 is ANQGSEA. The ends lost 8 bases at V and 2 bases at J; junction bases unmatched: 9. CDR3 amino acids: CSTSGGGFTDTQYF. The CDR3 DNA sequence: TGCAGCACCTCAGGGGGCGGGTTCACAGATACGCAGTATTTT.

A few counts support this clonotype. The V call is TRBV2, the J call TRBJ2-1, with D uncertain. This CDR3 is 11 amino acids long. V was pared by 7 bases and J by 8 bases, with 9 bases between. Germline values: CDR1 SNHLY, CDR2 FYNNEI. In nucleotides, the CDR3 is TGTGCCAGCAAGGTCGGCTATGAGCAGTTCTTC. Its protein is CASKVGYEQFF.

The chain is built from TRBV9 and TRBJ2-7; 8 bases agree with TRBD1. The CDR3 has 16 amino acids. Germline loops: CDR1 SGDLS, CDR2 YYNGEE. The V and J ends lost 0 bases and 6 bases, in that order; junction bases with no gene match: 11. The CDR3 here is CASSVADDRGLSEQYF. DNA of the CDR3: TGTGCCAGCAGCGTAGCTGACGACAGGGGTCTTTCCGAGCAGTACTTC.

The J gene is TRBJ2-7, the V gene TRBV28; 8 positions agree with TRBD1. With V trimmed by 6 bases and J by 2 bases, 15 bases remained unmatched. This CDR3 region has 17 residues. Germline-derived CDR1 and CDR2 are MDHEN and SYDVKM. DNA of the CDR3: TGTGCCAGCAGCTCACCTGGGCGGACAGGGATCCCCTACGAGCAGTACTTC. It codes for CASSSPGRTGIPYEQYF.

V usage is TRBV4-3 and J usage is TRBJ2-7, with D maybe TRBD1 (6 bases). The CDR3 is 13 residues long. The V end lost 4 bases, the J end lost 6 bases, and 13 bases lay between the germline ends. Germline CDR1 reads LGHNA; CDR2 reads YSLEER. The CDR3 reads CASSRQQGSEQYF. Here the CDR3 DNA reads TGCGCCAGCAGCCGACAACAGGGTAGCGAGCAGTACTTC.